This T cell receptor (beta chain) was sequenced in a study of cytomegalovirus exposure and HLA in healthy donors. Trimming cost V 6 bases and J 1 base; bases outside gene matches: 9. Germline values: CDR1 SGDLS, CDR2 YYNGEE. The length of the CDR3 is 16 residues. This PCR relied on a set of 60 Vbeta primers and 13 Jbeta primers. Assay used: immunoSEQ multiplex PCR; TCRdb lists only in-frame clones, some missing. The table has approximately 88,000 clones, approximately 76% seen once. This clonotype was sampled from a man younger than 45 in good health and CMV-seropositive. The rearrangement uses TRBV9 and TRBJ2-2, with 7 bases lining up with TRBD2. Source material: PBMCs. The CDR3 is CASNRAGPRNTGELFF. In DNA, the CDR3 is TGTGCCAGCAACAGAGCGGGACCTCGGAACACCGGGGAGCTGTTTTTT.